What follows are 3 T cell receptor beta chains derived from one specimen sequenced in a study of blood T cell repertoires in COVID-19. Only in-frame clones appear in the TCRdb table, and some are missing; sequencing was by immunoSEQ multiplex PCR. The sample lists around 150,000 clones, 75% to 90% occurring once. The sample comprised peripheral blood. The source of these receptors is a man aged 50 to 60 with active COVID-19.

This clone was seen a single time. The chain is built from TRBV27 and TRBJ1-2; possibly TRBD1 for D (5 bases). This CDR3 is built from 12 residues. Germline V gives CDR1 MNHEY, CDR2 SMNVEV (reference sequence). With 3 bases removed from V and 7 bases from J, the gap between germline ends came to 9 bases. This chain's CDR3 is CASSLKGAGYTF. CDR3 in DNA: TGTGCCAGCAGTTTGAAAGGGGCTGGCTACACCTTC.

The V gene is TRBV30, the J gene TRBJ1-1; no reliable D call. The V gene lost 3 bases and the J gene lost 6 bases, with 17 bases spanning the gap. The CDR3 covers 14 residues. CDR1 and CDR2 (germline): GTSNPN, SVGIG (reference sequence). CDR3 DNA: TGTGCCTGGAGGAGAGGGATTGAAGGTTCTGAAGCTTTCTTT. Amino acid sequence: CAWRRGIEGSEAFF. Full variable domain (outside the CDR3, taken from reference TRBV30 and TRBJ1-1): SQTIHQWPATLVQPVGSPLSLECTVEGTSNPNLYWYRQAAGRGLQLLFYSVGIGQISSEVPQNLSASRPQDRQFILSSKKLLLSDSGFYLCAWRRGIEGSEAFFGQGTRLTVV.

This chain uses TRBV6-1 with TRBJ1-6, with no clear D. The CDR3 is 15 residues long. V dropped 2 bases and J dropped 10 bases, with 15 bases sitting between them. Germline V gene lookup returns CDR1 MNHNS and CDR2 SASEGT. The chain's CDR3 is CASSEWAIQGSPLHF. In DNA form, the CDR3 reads TGTGCCAGCAGTGAATGGGCAATCCAAGGCTCACCCCTCCACTTT.